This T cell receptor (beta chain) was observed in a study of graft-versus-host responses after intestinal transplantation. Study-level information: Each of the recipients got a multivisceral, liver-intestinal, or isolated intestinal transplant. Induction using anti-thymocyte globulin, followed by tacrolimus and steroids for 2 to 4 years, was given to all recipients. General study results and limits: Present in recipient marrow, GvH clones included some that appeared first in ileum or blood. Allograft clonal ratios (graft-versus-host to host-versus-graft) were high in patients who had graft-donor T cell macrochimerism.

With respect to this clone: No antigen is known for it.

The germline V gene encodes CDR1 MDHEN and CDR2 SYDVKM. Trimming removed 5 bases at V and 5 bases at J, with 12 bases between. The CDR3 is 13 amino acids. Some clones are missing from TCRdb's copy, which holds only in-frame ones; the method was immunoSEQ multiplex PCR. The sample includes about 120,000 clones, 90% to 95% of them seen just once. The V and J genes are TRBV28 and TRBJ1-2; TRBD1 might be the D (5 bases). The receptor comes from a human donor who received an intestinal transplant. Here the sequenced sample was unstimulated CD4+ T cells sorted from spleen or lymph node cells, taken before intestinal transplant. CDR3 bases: TGTGCCAGCAGTATCGACAGTGGGTATGGCTACACCTTC. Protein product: CASSIDSGYGYTF.